A single sample is the source of the 9 T cell receptor beta chains below, sequenced in a study of OX40 agonist ivuxolimab in advanced cancers. Produced via immunoSEQ multiplex PCR; TCRdb's table is partial and in-frame only. The sample shows approximately 60,000 clones, 70% to 90% of them seen only once. This specimen was CD4+ or CD8+ T cells sorted from blood, taken in a trial of the OX40 agonist ivuxolimab. The receptors originated from an adult with an advanced solid tumor such as melanoma, head and neck, liver or kidney cancer.

The chain uses TRBV6-1 and TRBJ2-1; TRBD2 matches 9 bases. V trimming: 4 bases; J trimming: 4 bases; junction bases outside the gene matches: 8. The CDR3 is made up of 16 amino acids. Germline assignment: CDR1 MNHNS and CDR2 SASEGT. The CDR3 coding sequence is TGTGCCAGCAGTGCCTTCGGCGGGGGGGATTACAATGAGCAGTTCTTC. Protein: CASSAFGGGDYNEQFF.

The J gene is TRBJ2-7, the V gene TRBV27; D is possibly TRBD1 (6 bases). The ends were cut back, 3 bases at V and 2 bases at J, with 11 bases in the middle. The CDR3 totals 14 residues. Germline values: CDR1 MNHEY, CDR2 SMNVEV (reference sequence). CDR3 coding DNA: TGTGCCAGCAGTTTTGGCAGGGGCACCTACGAGCAGTACTTC. Its translation: CASSFGRGTYEQYF.

V gene TRBV28 combines with J gene TRBJ1-5; 9 bases map to TRBD1. This CDR3 comprises 14 residues. The ends lost 7 bases at V and 4 bases at J; junction bases unmatched: 5. CDR1 MDHEN and CDR2 SYDVKM come from the germline V gene. CDR3 region: CASTPDRGNQPQHF. For the CDR3, the DNA is TGTGCCAGCACCCCGGACAGGGGAAATCAGCCCCAGCATTTT.

The V call is TRBV6-4, the J call TRBJ2-2; TRBD1 matches at 10 bases. V lost 5 bases to trimming and J lost 3 bases; unmatched junction nucleotides: 9. Germline assignment: CDR1 MRHNA and CDR2 SNTAGT. The CDR3 contains 17 residues. As DNA, the CDR3 is TGTGCCAGCAGTTATGCGTCGGGACAGGGGTACACCGGGGAGCTGTTTTTT. Its protein product is CASSYASGQGYTGELFF.

The rearrangement uses TRBV7-9 and TRBJ1-2; TRBD1 matches 7 bases. The CDR3 extends over 15 amino acids. Trimming took 6 bases from V and 0 from J; bases not matched to a gene: 7. CDR1 SEHNR and CDR2 FQNEAQ come from the germline V gene (reference sequence). CDR3 sequence reads: CASRERQGPNYGYTF. CDR3 bases: TGTGCCAGCAGAGAGAGACAGGGCCCTAACTATGGCTACACCTTC.

The chain employs TRBV4-1 and TRBJ2-3, with D maybe TRBD2 (6 bases). V was cut by 3 bases and J by 11 bases, with 15 bases left in between. The CDR3 is made up of 13 amino acids. Germline V CDR1 and CDR2: MGHRA, YSYEKL. The CDR3 here is CASSQEEGREQYF. CDR3 sequence (DNA): TGCGCCAGCAGCCAGGAGGAGGGCCGTGAGCAGTATTTT.

This chain links TRBV14 with TRBJ2-1; 12 nucleotides align to TRBD2. This CDR3 is 18 amino acids long. Germline values: CDR1 SGHDN, CDR2 FVKESK. The trim removed 4 bases at V and 2 bases at J, leaving 9 bases unmatched. The CDR3 DNA sequence: TGTGCCAGCAGCCGGGGACTAGCGGGCGATAACGCCTACAATGAGCAGTTCTTC. Its translation is CASSRGLAGDNAYNEQFF.

V usage is TRBV7-6 and J usage is TRBJ1-1, with 8 bases lining up with TRBD1. The length of the CDR3 is 15 residues. Losses at the gene ends were 4 bases for V and 10 bases for J; bases not matched to a gene: 14. Germline V lookup: CDR1 SGHVS, CDR2 FNYEAQ. CDR3 region: CASSWMGQDMFGAFF. CDR3 coding DNA: TGTGCCAGCAGCTGGATGGGACAGGACATGTTCGGAGCTTTCTTT.

The chain uses TRBV27 and TRBJ2-1, with TRBD2 as a possible D gene (6 bases). Germline-derived CDR1 and CDR2 are MNHEY and SMNVEV (reference sequence). Between the trimmed V and J ends, which lost 3 bases and 4 bases, there was a span of 10 bases. The length of the CDR3 is 14 residues. The CDR3 is CASSFVAEYNEQFF. In DNA form, the CDR3 reads TGTGCCAGCAGTTTCGTAGCGGAGTACAATGAGCAGTTCTTC.